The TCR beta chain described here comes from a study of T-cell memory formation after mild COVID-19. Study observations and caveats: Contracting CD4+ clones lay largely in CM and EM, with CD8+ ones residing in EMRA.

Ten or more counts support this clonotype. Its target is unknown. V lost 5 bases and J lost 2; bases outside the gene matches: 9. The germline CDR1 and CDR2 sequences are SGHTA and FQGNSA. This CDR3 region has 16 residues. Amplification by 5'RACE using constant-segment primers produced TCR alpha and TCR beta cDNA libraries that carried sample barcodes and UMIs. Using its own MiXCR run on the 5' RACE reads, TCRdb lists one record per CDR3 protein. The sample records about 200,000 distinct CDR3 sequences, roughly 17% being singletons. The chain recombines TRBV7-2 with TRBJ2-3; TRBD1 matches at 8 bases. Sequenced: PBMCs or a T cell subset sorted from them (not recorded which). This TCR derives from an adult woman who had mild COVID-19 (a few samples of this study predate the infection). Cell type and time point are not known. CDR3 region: CASSGRQGTPTDTQYF. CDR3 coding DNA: TGTGCCAGCAGCGGTCGACAGGGGACCCCCACAGATACGCAGTATTTT.